Presented here are 22 T cell receptor beta chains from one specimen sequenced in a study of shared clonotypes between healthy human individuals. Profiling relied on immunoSEQ multiplex PCR, and the TCRdb table lists in-frame clones only, not all of them. The sample lists around 2.3 million clones; under 97% were seen once. The sequencing input was naive CD4+ T cells sorted from blood. Subset denoted: CD45RA+ positively selected. Receptor source: a man aged 18 to 30 in good health.

The rearrangement uses TRBV9 and TRBJ2-1; a possible D gene is TRBD1 (6 bases). Trimming pared 0 bases from V and 2 bases from J, leaving 12 bases between. The length of the CDR3 is 16 residues. CDR1 is SGDLS, CDR2 YYNGEE, per germline. The CDR3 is CASSVVSGTTYNEQFF. The CDR3 nucleotides are TGTGCCAGCAGCGTAGTCTCCGGGACAACCTACAATGAGCAGTTCTTC.

The chain's CDR3 is CAWSVLTFDQPQHF. The CDR3 bases are TGTGCCTGGAGTGTCCTTACCTTCGATCAGCCCCAGCATTTT. The V gene is TRBV30, the J gene TRBJ1-5; D gene unclear. This CDR3 has 14 residues. The V gene's germline CDR1 is GTSNPN and CDR2 SVGIG (reference sequence). V was trimmed by 0 bases and J by 5 bases, leaving 11 bases between them.

This chain joins TRBV9 and TRBJ2-2; weak D call: TRBD2 (5 bases). This CDR3 comprises 15 residues. Germline lookup yields CDR1 SGDLS and CDR2 YYNGEE. V shed 6 bases and J shed 7 bases, with 19 bases lying between them. The DNA of the CDR3 is TGTGCCAGCACCCCCCGGGGAACAAATAACGGGGAGCTGTTTTTT. Protein product: CASTPRGTNNGELFF.

This chain joins TRBV15 and TRBJ1-2; 9 bases fit TRBD1. Trimming took 5 bases from V and 4 from J; bases not matched to a gene: 8. Germline CDR1 and CDR2: LNHNV and YYDKDF (reference sequence). The CDR3 is made up of 15 amino acids. The CDR3 loop is CATSGGQGIGYGYTF. For the CDR3, the DNA is TGTGCCACCAGCGGGGGACAGGGCATCGGCTATGGCTACACCTTC.

The rearrangement joins TRBV7-9 to TRBJ1-3; tentatively, D is TRBD1 (5 bases). The CDR3 has 15 residues. V lost 5 bases to trimming and J lost 1 base, with 12 bases between them. The germline V gene encodes CDR1 SEHNR and CDR2 FQNEAQ (reference sequence). In DNA form, the CDR3 reads TGTGCCAGCAGCCCCCGGGGGAAATCTGGAAACACCATATATTTT. It specifies CASSPRGKSGNTIYF.

Here the CDR3 reads CASSPTTGTGSGNTIYF. The CDR3 region has the DNA TGTGCCAGCAGCCCCACCACCGGGACAGGGTCTGGAAACACCATATATTTT. V usage is TRBV9 and J usage is TRBJ1-3; 9 nucleotides agree with TRBD1. V shed 4 bases, J shed 1 base, and the junction held 9 bases outside the gene matches. CDR1 is SGDLS and CDR2 is YYNGEE in the germline V gene. This CDR3 is 17 amino acids long. The full variable domain, in which reference TRBV9 and TRBJ1-3 provide the parts outside the CDR3, is DSGVTQTPKHLITATGQRVTLRCSPRSGDLSVYWYQQSLDQGLQFLIQYYNGEERAKGNILERFSAQQFPDLHSELNLSSLELGDSALYFCASSPTTGTGSGNTIYFGEGSWLTVV.

The chain links TRBV19 to TRBJ1-1, with TRBD1 matching over 7 bases. The CDR3 consists of 15 residues. Germline V gene sequence: CDR1 LNHDA, CDR2 SQIVND (reference sequence). V trimming: 3 bases; J trimming: 1 base; junction bases outside the gene matches: 5. CDR3 loop: CASSIPDRPNTEAFF. CDR3 bases: TGTGCCAGTAGTATCCCGGACAGGCCGAACACTGAAGCTTTCTTT.

Concerning this clone: A read error may produce the germline difference seen at one junction end. This chain connects TRBV7-7 to TRBJ2-2, with 10 nucleotides matching TRBD1. Germline loops: CDR1 SSHAT, CDR2 FNYEAQ (reference sequence). CDR3 size: 16 residues. CDR3 in amino acids: CASSLAWDRGTGELFF. In DNA, the CDR3 is TGTGCTAGCAGCTTAGCATGGGACAGGGGAACCGGGGAGCTGTTTTTT.

The rearrangement joins TRBV11-2 to TRBJ1-1, with D tentatively TRBD1 (5 bases). Per the germline V gene, CDR1 is SGHAT and CDR2 is FQNNGV. This CDR3 region has 16 residues. Trimming removed 1 base at V and 0 bases at J, with 12 bases between. This CDR3 is CASSLAAGGVNTEAFF. The CDR3 DNA reads TGTGCCAGCAGCTTAGCCGCGGGGGGGGTGAACACTGAAGCTTTCTTT.

This chain links TRBV5-6 with TRBJ2-5; 7 bases agree with TRBD2. The CDR3 loop spans 14 amino acids. V lost 7 bases and J lost 1; bases outside the gene matches: 7. CDR1 and CDR2 (germline): SGHDT, YYEEEE. This chain's CDR3 is CASQLPGGQETQYF. The CDR3 DNA reads as TGTGCCAGCCAGCTTCCGGGGGGCCAAGAGACCCAGTACTTC.

This chain uses TRBV7-9 with TRBJ1-2; TRBD1 might be the D (5 bases). There are 12 residues in the CDR3. Germline CDR1 is SEHNR and CDR2 is FQNEAQ (reference sequence). Trimming stripped 8 bases from V and 6 bases from J, with 13 bases between. The CDR3, as DNA: TGTGCCAGCGGGGCAGACCTCCATGGCTACACCTTC. It yields the protein CASGADLHGYTF.

The V call is TRBV27, the J call TRBJ2-3; a weak D match, TRBD1 (6 bases). The CDR3 runs to 14 residues. Looked up from germline, CDR1 is MNHEY and CDR2 is SMNVEV (reference sequence). V was cut by 7 bases and J by 4 bases, with 15 bases left in between. DNA of the CDR3: TGTGCCAGCACCACACAGGGTCCCGCAGATACGCAGTATTTT. Translation: CASTTQGPADTQYF.

The genes are TRBV30 and TRBJ2-2; unclear D gene. The germline gives CDR1 GTSNPN, CDR2 SVGIG (reference sequence). The CDR3 has 14 amino acids. The V end lost 5 bases, the J end lost 0 bases, and 10 bases lay between the germline ends. The CDR3 is CAWAISSNTGELFF. The DNA of the CDR3 is TGTGCCTGGGCAATATCGTCGAACACCGGGGAGCTGTTTTTT.

The chain carries TRBV2 and TRBJ2-1; 13 positions agree with TRBD2. V trimming: 7 bases; J trimming: 10 bases; junction bases outside the gene matches: 7. Germline loops: CDR1 SNHLY, CDR2 FYNNEI. CDR3 length equals 14 residues. The CDR3 DNA follows: TGTGCCAGCATACTACTAGCGGGAGGGGGCGAGCAGTTCTTC. Residues: CASILLAGGGEQFF.

The CDR3 DNA reads as TGTGCCAGCAGTGGACAGGGGGGAAGCACAGATACGCAGTATTTT. It translates to CASSGQGGSTDTQYF. The chain couples TRBV2 to TRBJ2-3, with 9 bases that match TRBD1. The V gene end was trimmed by 4 bases and the J gene end by 0 bases; junction bases not matched to a gene: 2. Germline-derived CDR1 and CDR2 are SNHLY and FYNNEI. The CDR3 totals 15 residues.

The chain links TRBV10-1 to TRBJ2-2, with D possibly matching TRBD2 (6 bases). The CDR3 runs to 14 residues. Germline V gene lookup returns CDR1 WNHNN and CDR2 SYGVQD (reference sequence). V lost 6 bases, J lost 6 bases, and 14 bases lay in between. This CDR3 is CASSLTSEAGELFF. The CDR3 coding sequence is TGCGCCAGCAGCCTGACTAGTGAGGCCGGGGAGCTGTTTTTT.

The chain is built from TRBV6-1 and TRBJ1-4; D is undetermined. With 3 bases removed from V and 8 bases from J, the gap between germline ends came to 22 bases. The CDR3 loop spans 17 amino acids. From germline, CDR1 is MNHNS and CDR2 SASEGT. The CDR3 sequence: CASSDPWVDKFGEKLFF. CDR3 sequence (DNA): TGTGCCAGCAGTGACCCCTGGGTAGACAAATTCGGCGAAAAACTGTTTTTT.

The chain links TRBV13 to TRBJ1-2, with a tentative D call TRBD1 (5 bases). Looked up from germline, CDR1 is PRHDT and CDR2 is FYEKMQ (reference sequence). The V end lost 4 bases, the J end lost 4 bases, and 16 bases lay between the germline ends. The CDR3 is 15 residues long. CDR3 nucleotide sequence: TGTGCCAGCAGCTCCACCCTTGACAGAGTCTATGGCTACACCTTC. This gives the protein CASSSTLDRVYGYTF.

V is TRBV11-2 and J is TRBJ1-5; D call uncertain. V was pared by 0 bases and J by 6 bases, with 12 bases between. This CDR3 has 15 residues. CDR1 and CDR2 (germline): SGHAT, FQNNGV. DNA for the CDR3: TGTGCCAGCAGCTTAGATTATTGGGTAGGTCAGCCCCAGCATTTT. Translation gives CASSLDYWVGQPQHF. Based on the CDR3 plus reference TRBV11-2 and TRBJ1-5, the full variable domain is EAGVAQSPRYKIIEKRQSVAFWCNPISGHATLYWYQQILGQGPKLLIQFQNNGVVDDSQLPKDRFSAERLKGVDSTLKIQPAKLEDSAVYLCASSLDYWVGQPQHFGDGTRLSIL.

V usage is TRBV29-1 and J usage is TRBJ2-5, with D perhaps TRBD2 (5 bases). Germline CDR1 is SQVTM and CDR2 is ANQGSEA. V lost 4 bases and J lost 1, with 16 bases in between. This CDR3 has 15 residues. The CDR3 loop is CSVAGPGVAQETQYF. In DNA form, the CDR3 reads TGCAGCGTTGCAGGCCCCGGGGTAGCCCAAGAGACCCAGTACTTC.

CDR3 protein: CASNTDRGWGTQYF. The CDR3 coding sequence is TGTGCCAGCAATACAGACAGGGGATGGGGGACCCAGTACTTC. The chain links TRBV2 to TRBJ2-5, with TRBD1 identical over 8 bases. The trim removed 7 bases at V and 7 bases at J, leaving 11 bases unmatched. This CDR3 has 14 residues. Germline V CDR1 and CDR2: SNHLY, FYNNEI.

The chain is built from TRBV1 and TRBJ1-1. TRBV1 is annotated as a pseudogene. The CDR3 loop spans 14 amino acids. CDR3 nucleotides: TGCACCAGCAGCCCCCGCCATAACAACACTGAAGCTTTCTTT. Translating gives CTSSPRHNNTEAFF.